The sequence of this TCR beta chain was determined in a study of cytomegalovirus exposure and HLA in healthy donors. Study overall: The roughly 110 validation repertoires were reported in a later analysis to have been generated on the same platform as the 666 first-cohort repertoires.

Clones were sequenced by immunoSEQ multiplex PCR, and TCRdb holds only the in-frame ones, with some missing. The top ten clones hold over 0.7% of a sample with about 88,000 clones, about 96% of them seen once. The receptor was isolated from a man younger than 30 in good health and CMV-seronegative. Sequencing was carried out using PBMCs.

The CDR3 DNA reads TGTGCCAGCAGCTTGGGTCTGATCAGAGAGCAGTACTTC. Residues: CASSLGLIREQYF. This chain connects TRBV5-4 to TRBJ2-7; D not resolved. The CDR3 length is 13 residues. V lost 0 bases, J lost 7 bases, and 11 bases lay in between. CDR1 is SGHNT and CDR2 is YYREEE in the germline V gene (reference sequence).